The 17 T cell receptor beta chains listed next were all sequenced from one sample in a study of beta chain features in type 1 diabetes. cDNA synthesis used the whole RNA isolate, giving expressed TCRB sequences. Libraries were prepared by immunoSEQ multiplex PCR; TCRdb keeps only in-frame clonotypes and omits some of them. This table has about 180,000 clones, around 13% appearing once. What was sequenced was central memory CD4+ T cells from blood. Receptors were obtained from a woman aged 18-29 years in good health.

The chain has TRBV28 and TRBJ2-1, with a weak D call TRBD1 (5 bases). Germline assignment: CDR1 MDHEN and CDR2 SYDVKM. The length of the CDR3 is 13 residues. Trimming took 6 bases from V and 10 from J, leaving 16 bases between them. The CDR3 loop is CASSSPDTGEQFF. CDR3 sequence (DNA): TGTGCCAGCAGCTCCCCGGACACTGGGGAGCAGTTCTTC.

This clone occurred a few times. The chain has TRBV11-2 and TRBJ2-7; TRBD1 is a possible D gene (6 bases). V was pared by 1 base and J by 9 bases, with 13 bases between. This CDR3 contains 13 residues. Germline CDR1 and CDR2: SGHAT and FQNNGV. CDR3 protein: CASSLVQGLGQYF. As DNA, the CDR3 is TGTGCCAGCAGCTTAGTACAGGGCTTAGGGCAGTACTTC.

This clone was detected a few times. The chain links TRBV2 to TRBJ1-5; D perhaps matches TRBD1 (5 bases). Germline V CDR1 and CDR2: SNHLY, FYNNEI. CDR3 length: 20 amino acids. Between the trimmed V and J ends, which lost 6 bases and 1 base, there was a span of 28 bases. CDR3 sequence: CASRGGRGAKNSGSNQPQHF. The CDR3 coding sequence is TGTGCCAGCAGGGGGGGGAGGGGCGCGAAGAACAGCGGGAGCAATCAGCCCCAGCATTTT.

With regard to this clone: The junction differs from germline at one of its ends, possibly a read error. The chain combines TRBV5-4 with TRBJ1-1; D ambiguous. The CDR3 is made up of 11 amino acids. Germline V gene data show CDR1 as SGHNT and CDR2 as YYREEE (reference sequence). CDR3 DNA: TGTGCCAGCACCTTGAACACTGAAGCTTTCTTT. It is translated as CASTLNTEAFF.

The V call is TRBV5-5, the J call TRBJ2-1, with 10 bases that match TRBD2. The V gene's germline CDR1 is SGHKS and CDR2 YYEKEE (reference sequence). Germline trimming cut 0 bases from V and 4 bases from J; bases unmatched to any gene: 13. The CDR3 is 19 residues long. CDR3 loop: CASSLAASSGRVVYNEQFF. CDR3 sequence (DNA): TGTGCCAGCAGCTTGGCCGCGTCTAGCGGGAGAGTTGTGTACAATGAGCAGTTCTTC.

This clone was detected only a few times. The V call is TRBV4-2, the J call TRBJ2-1; TRBD1 agrees at 9 bases. The trim removed 5 bases at V and 8 bases at J, leaving 16 bases unmatched. The CDR3 covers 17 residues. CDR1 LGHNA and CDR2 YNFKEQ come from the germline V gene. The CDR3 loop reads CASSLGSGVQGAYEQFF. For the CDR3, the DNA is TGTGCCAGCAGCTTAGGCAGCGGTGTACAGGGGGCCTATGAGCAGTTCTTC.

As regards this clone: This specimen includes other DNA sequences encoding the same CDR3. V usage is TRBV19 and J usage is TRBJ2-6; D is ambiguous. V lost 7 bases and J lost 0, with 4 bases in between. Germline V gene sequence: CDR1 LNHDA, CDR2 SQIVND (reference sequence). The CDR3 is 13 residues long. For the CDR3, the DNA is TGTGCCAGTACAGTCTCTGGGGCCAACGTCCTGACTTTC. It specifies CASTVSGANVLTF.

This clone was observed a handful of times. The V gene is TRBV6-6, the J gene TRBJ1-5; no reliable D call. CDR3 size: 13 residues. V lost 5 bases to trimming and J lost 2 bases, with 7 bases between them. Looked up from germline, CDR1 is MNHNY and CDR2 is SVGAGI (reference sequence). The CDR3 is CASSNGGNQPQHF. CDR3 bases: TGTGCCAGCAGTAACGGGGGCAATCAGCCCCAGCATTTT.

This chain uses TRBV25-1 with TRBJ1-2; 11 bases line up with TRBD1. V shed 5 bases, J shed 8 bases, and the junction held 10 bases outside the gene matches. Per germline, CDR1 MGHDK and CDR2 SYGVNS. The CDR3 totals 15 residues. The CDR3 here is CASSWTGGGFEGYTF. In DNA form, the CDR3 reads TGTGCCAGCAGTTGGACAGGGGGCGGGTTTGAGGGCTACACCTTC.

The rearrangement joins TRBV18 to TRBJ2-5, with D perhaps matching TRBD1 (6 bases). V was cut by 3 bases and J by 5 bases, with 16 bases left in between. The CDR3 covers 15 residues. CDR1 KGHSH and CDR2 LQKENI come from the germline V gene. Here the CDR3 DNA reads TGTGCCAGCTCACCCAATACAGGGACCGGGGAGACCCAGTACTTC. Translated, it gives CASSPNTGTGETQYF. Supplemented by reference TRBV18 and TRBJ2-5, the full variable domain reads NAGVMQNPRHLVRRRGQEARLRCSPMKGHSHVYWYRQLPEEGLKFMVYLQKENIIDESGMPKERFSAEFPKEGPSILRIQQVVRGDSAAYFCASSPNTGTGETQYFGPGTRLLVL.

This clone occurred a few times. This sequence joins TRBV10-3 and TRBJ2-3; D is perhaps TRBD2 (6 bases). The CDR3 runs to 14 residues. Germline V CDR1 and CDR2: ENHRY, SYGVKD. Trimming pared 10 bases from V and 2 bases from J, leaving 16 bases between. The CDR3 loop is CASSRGAYTDTQYF. The DNA of the CDR3 is TGTGCCAGCTCCCGCGGGGCCTACACAGATACGCAGTATTTT.

This CDR3 reads CASSQGRALREKLFF. For the CDR3, the DNA is TGTGCCAGCAGCCAGGGCAGGGCCCTCCGTGAAAAACTGTTTTTT. The gene calls are TRBV7-8 and TRBJ1-4, with D possibly matching TRBD1 (5 bases). V was clipped by 5 bases and J by 7 bases, with 17 bases between them. This CDR3 comprises 15 residues. Germline values: CDR1 SGHVS, CDR2 FQNEAQ.

The chain couples TRBV5-8 to TRBJ2-5; D possibly corresponds to TRBD1 (6 bases). V was pared by 0 bases and J by 3 bases, with 9 bases between. Germline-derived CDR1 and CDR2 are SGHTS and YDEGEE. The CDR3 consists of 14 residues. In DNA form, the CDR3 reads TGTGCCAGCAGCTTGGCGCGGACAGAAGAGACCCAGTACTTC. It is translated as CASSLARTEETQYF.

As concerns this clone: Other DNA sequences of this sample code for an identical CDR3. This chain connects TRBV27 to TRBJ1-1; TRBD1 matches 7 bases. Germline values: CDR1 MNHEY, CDR2 SMNVEV (reference sequence). This CDR3 region has 14 residues. Trimming at V came to 5 bases and at J to 4 bases, leaving 7 bases not matched to a gene. CDR3: CASSLRQGLTEAFF. CDR3 nucleotide sequence: TGTGCCAGCAGTCTAAGACAGGGCCTCACTGAAGCTTTCTTT.

This sequence joins TRBV13 and TRBJ2-1; D gene ambiguous. Deletions cut 1 base from V and 9 bases from J, with 7 bases between. CDR1 PRHDT and CDR2 FYEKMQ come from the germline V gene (reference sequence). CDR3 size: 12 residues. CDR3 region: CASSLAPGEQFF. The CDR3, as DNA: TGTGCCAGCAGCTTAGCCCCCGGTGAGCAGTTCTTC. The full variable domain, in which reference TRBV13 and TRBJ2-1 provide the parts outside the CDR3, is AAGVIQSPRHLIKEKRETATLKCYPIPRHDTVYWYQQGPGQDPQFLISFYEKMQSDKGSIPDRFSAQQFSDYHSELNMSSLELGDSALYFCASSLAPGEQFFGPGTRLTVL.

This clone was observed a few times. V is TRBV5-4 and J is TRBJ2-5; 10 positions match TRBD2. Unmatched junction bases numbered 6, after V lost 4 bases and J lost 0 bases. Germline loops: CDR1 SGHNT, CDR2 YYREEE (reference sequence). The CDR3 is made up of 16 amino acids. The CDR3 sequence is CASSRTSGEYQETQYF. The CDR3 DNA reads as TGTGCCAGCAGCCGGACTAGCGGAGAGTACCAAGAGACCCAGTACTTC.

V and J are TRBV10-3 and TRBJ2-7, with 9 nucleotides matching TRBD2. This CDR3 contains 16 residues. With 2 bases clipped from V and 2 bases from J, the junction kept 7 bases outside the gene matches. From germline, CDR1 is ENHRY and CDR2 SYGVKD. CDR3 in DNA: TGTGCCATCAGTGAGGGCAGGACTAGCGTTGCCTACGAGCAGTACTTC. Protein product: CAISEGRTSVAYEQYF.